Listed below are T cell receptor beta chains from one sample, sequenced in a study of shared clonotypes between healthy human individuals. The data were produced by immunoSEQ multiplex PCR, yet TCRdb's version contains in-frame clones alone and is incomplete. The sample holds some 2 million clones, roughly 94% seen once. Sequencing used naive CD4+ T cells sorted from blood. These receptors all come from a man aged 18 to 30 in good health. The CDR3 runs from the conserved cysteine through the conserved F or W. A D gene is named only where the DNA matches it firmly. Not every row has a clone size; where given, it reads once, few, many or a size class.

abundance	v_gene	j_gene	d_gene	CDR3nt	CDR3aa
-	TRBV27	TRBJ2-7	-	TGTGCCAGCAGTTCCGGGACCGACAGCTCCTACGAGCAGTACTTC	CASSSGTDSSYEQYF
once	TRBV11-2	TRBJ2-3	-	TGTGCCAGCAGCGTAGGACGGATCACAGATACGCAGTATTTT	CASSVGRITDTQYF
-	TRBV6-5	TRBJ2-7	-	TGTGCCAGCAGCCGAGACAGTACTTCCTACGAGCAGTACTTC	CASSRDSTSYEQYF
-	TRBV5-1	TRBJ1-2	-	TGCGCCAGCAGCTTGGAATTCTTCGGGGGCTATGGCTACACCTTC	CASSLEFFGGYGYTF
once	TRBV10-1	TRBJ2-1	TRBD2	TGCGCCAGCAGTGGTGAGCGGGGGGGCCAGAGGTCCTACAATGAGCAGTTCTTC	CASSGERGGQRSYNEQFF
-	TRBV4-3	TRBJ1-2	TRBD1	TGCGCCAGCAGCCTTGGACAGGGCCTCGCAGGGGGCTACACCTTC	CASSLGQGLAGGYTF
-	TRBV7-9	TRBJ2-5	TRBD1	TGTGCCAGCAGCTTAGTCCCTCGGACAGGGATTTCGAGGGAGACCCAGTACTTC	CASSLVPRTGISRETQYF
-	TRBV5-1	TRBJ1-5	-	TGCGCCAGCAGGGAGGGGGGAACGAGCAATCAGCCCCAGCATTTT	CASREGGTSNQPQHF
-	TRBV10-1	TRBJ2-4	-	TGCGCCAGCAGTGACCTTGCGGCAGGGCCCCCACTTCTGGCCAAAAACATTCAGTACTTC	CASSDLAAGPPLLAKNIQYF
-	TRBV27	TRBJ1-1	-	TGTGCCAGCAGTTTATCGGTAATGGGGGGTTCGAGGACTGAAGCTTTCTTT	CASSLSVMGGSRTEAFF
-	TRBV5-1	TRBJ1-1	-	TGCGCCAGCAGCTTGGAGACGGTGAACACTGAAGCTTTCTTT	CASSLETVNTEAFF
-	TRBV5-1	TRBJ2-7	TRBD2	TGCGCCAGCAGCAGTGGACTAGTATACTACGAGCAGTACTTC	CASSSGLVYYEQYF
-	TRBV4-3	TRBJ2-2	-	TGCGCCAGCAGCCAAGAGGGGCGCACCGGGGAGCTGTTTTTT	CASSQEGRTGELFF
-	TRBV6-1	TRBJ1-1	-	TGTGCCAGCAAGTCGACAGTTTTGAACACTGAAGCTTTCTTT	CASKSTVLNTEAFF
-	TRBV7-2	TRBJ2-7	-	TGTGCCAGCAGCCCGGACAGTCCCTACGAGCAGTACTTC	CASSPDSPYEQYF
-	TRBV30	TRBJ2-3	-	TGTGCCTGGAGTGTCTGGCCCGCCCGCACAGATACGCAGTATTTT	CAWSVWPARTDTQYF
-	TRBV6-5	TRBJ1-2	-	TGTGCCAGCAGGCCTATATCAGCGGGCTACACCTTC	CASRPISAGYTF
-	TRBV28	TRBJ1-5	TRBD1	TGTGCCAGCAGGGGGACAGGAGGTTATCAGCCCCAGCATTTT	CASRGTGGYQPQHF
-	TRBV29-1	TRBJ2-3	TRBD2	TGCAGCGTGACGGGACTAGCGGGAGGATCTGATACGCAGTATTTT	CSVTGLAGGSDTQYF
-	TRBV6-1	TRBJ1-2	TRBD1	TGTGCCAGCAGGGAACAGGGGGAGTCTGGCTACACCTTC	CASREQGESGYTF
-	TRBV7-9	TRBJ2-1	-	TGTGCCAGCAGCTTATTCACTATCCCACGGGATGAGCAGTTCTTC	CASSLFTIPRDEQFF
-	TRBV4-3	TRBJ2-5	-	TGCGCCAGCAGTCAAACTGGGTTGGAGACCCAGTACTTC	CASSQTGLETQYF
-	TRBV19	TRBJ2-7	-	TGTGCCAGTAGAGGGGTTGGGGGTTCGGCCTACGAGCAGTACTTC	CASRGVGGSAYEQYF
-	TRBV10-3	TRBJ1-2	TRBD1	TGTGCCATCAGTGCAGACCCCGGGACAGGGGCTTCGAACTATGGCTACACCTTC	CAISADPGTGASNYGYTF
-	TRBV7-2	TRBJ2-7	-	TGTGCCAGCAGCTTAGGTTCCGGTCTTGGTTACGAGCAGTACTTC	CASSLGSGLGYEQYF